One and the same sample provided the 22 T cell receptor beta chains below, sequenced in a study of blood T cell repertoires in COVID-19 (TCRdb year 2020). Library preparation was by the immunoSEQ multiplex PCR assay. This is the immuneACCESS table as TCRdb keeps it, with only in-frame sequences that have V and J called. A part of the clones is gone; compared with another copy, unresolved V genes explain less than half, and the rest is unexplained. For this sample there are around 300,000 clones; over 85% appear just once. Around 1.9% of the sample is in the top ten clones. Material for sequencing was PBMCs or T cells enriched from blood (not recorded which). The receptors were gathered from an older woman who had recovered from COVID-19.

V usage is TRBV19 and J usage is TRBJ2-1; D is possibly TRBD2 (6 bases). Between the trimmed V and J ends, which lost 3 bases and 2 bases, there was a span of 11 bases. Per the germline V gene, CDR1 is LNHDA and CDR2 is SQIVND (reference sequence). The CDR3 length is 15 residues. The CDR3 is CASSIRDSAYNEQFF. The CDR3, as DNA: TGTGCCAGTAGTATTCGGGACTCCGCCTACAATGAGCAGTTCTTC.

Comment on this clone: The sample has other DNA sequences that encode this CDR3 too. The V and J genes are TRBV28 and TRBJ2-3; tentative D call: TRBD2 (6 bases). Trimming cost V 4 bases and J 1 base, with 6 bases left between them. CDR3 length: 13 amino acids. CDR1 and CDR2 from the germline V gene are MDHEN and SYDVKM. The CDR3 is CASSSGGTDTQYF. CDR3 bases: TGTGCCAGCAGTTCGGGGGGCACAGATACGCAGTATTTT.

The V call is TRBV3-1 (or the pseudogene TRBV3-2), the J call TRBJ1-4; D is possibly TRBD1 (6 bases). The ends were cut back, 0 bases at V and 8 bases at J, with 13 bases in the middle. There are 15 residues in the CDR3. Germline CDR1 is LGHDT and CDR2 is YNNKEL (reference sequence). The CDR3 nucleotides are TGTGCCAGCAGCCAAGATCTACAGGGCACAGAAAAACTGTTTTTT. Translated, it gives CASSQDLQGTEKLFF.

This clone was seen a handful of times. The V gene is TRBV5-6, the J gene TRBJ1-1; 7 nucleotides agree with TRBD1. The CDR3 loop spans 12 amino acids. CDR1 is SGHDT, CDR2 YYEEEE, per germline. Trimming cost V 3 bases and J 11 bases; bases outside gene matches: 7. The CDR3 sequence: CASSWTGHEAFF. CDR3 DNA sequence: TGTGCCAGCAGCTGGACAGGTCACGAGGCTTTCTTT.

The chain has TRBV28 and TRBJ1-5; possibly TRBD1 for D (6 bases). Germline V gene lookup returns CDR1 MDHEN and CDR2 SYDVKM. The CDR3 runs to 17 residues. V was clipped by 5 bases and J by 3 bases, with 20 bases between them. In nucleotides, the CDR3 is TGTGCCAGCAGTAACCTTAACCTACAGGGCCCCAATCAGCCCCAGCATTTT. Translation: CASSNLNLQGPNQPQHF.

A few counts support this clone. The V gene is TRBV15, the J gene TRBJ1-4; D is uncertain. Trimming removed 5 bases at V and 8 bases at J, with 15 bases between. Germline CDR1 reads LNHNV; CDR2 reads YYDKDF (reference sequence). CDR3 length: 14 amino acids. CDR3 sequence reads: CATSSSNREEKLFF. The CDR3 nucleotides are TGTGCCACCAGCTCTTCAAACCGGGAGGAAAAACTGTTTTTT.

The rearrangement links TRBV30 to TRBJ1-1; a possible D gene is TRBD1 (6 bases). Germline V gene lookup returns CDR1 GTSNPN and CDR2 SVGIG (reference sequence). CDR3 length equals 12 residues. Trimming cost V 0 bases and J 11 bases, with 13 bases left between them. The CDR3 region is CAWSVQGGVAFF. CDR3 DNA sequence: TGTGCCTGGAGTGTACAAGGGGGAGTTGCTTTCTTT.

The V call is TRBV6-1, the J call TRBJ2-7; 7 bases are a match to TRBD1. Looked up from germline, CDR1 is MNHNS and CDR2 is SASEGT. The junction had 4 bases not matched to a gene; V was cut back by 2 bases and J by 0 bases. The CDR3 has 15 amino acids. CDR3 sequence reads: CASSERQGVSYEQYF. The CDR3, as DNA: TGTGCCAGCAGTGAACGGCAGGGGGTCTCCTACGAGCAGTACTTC.

This rearrangement joins TRBV28 to TRBJ2-3; D remains unclear. V lost 4 bases to trimming and J lost 0 bases, with 20 bases between them. Germline assignment: CDR1 MDHEN and CDR2 SYDVKM. This CDR3 is 18 amino acids long. The CDR3 loop is CASSSPILPLPSTDTQYF. The CDR3 DNA reads as TGTGCCAGCAGTTCACCGATCCTACCCCTGCCCAGCACAGATACGCAGTATTTT.

The V call is TRBV28, the J call TRBJ1-4; D gene uncertain. CDR1 and CDR2 (germline): MDHEN, SYDVKM. Trimming shortened V by 10 bases and J by 0 bases, and 12 bases separated the two germline ends. CDR3 length equals 14 residues. CDR3 region: CATNPTPTNEKLFF. CDR3 DNA sequence: TGTGCCACCAATCCGACACCAACTAATGAAAAACTGTTTTTT.

J is TRBJ2-3 and V is TRBV5-1; the match to TRBD2 covers 9 bases. Germline V gene data show CDR1 as SGHRS and CDR2 as YFSETQ. V lost 2 bases to trimming and J lost 0 bases; unmatched junction nucleotides: 10. The CDR3 is 18 amino acids. The CDR3 nucleotides are TGCGCCAGCAGCTTACCTCGGACTAGCGCGACTAGCACAGATACGCAGTATTTT. Its translation is CASSLPRTSATSTDTQYF.

The chain combines TRBV5-1 with TRBJ2-5, with D possibly matching TRBD2 (6 bases). The length of the CDR3 is 13 residues. Germline CDR1 reads SGHRS; CDR2 reads YFSETQ. V lost 4 bases to trimming and J lost 5 bases, with 12 bases between them. This CDR3 is CASSRDFGETQYF. The CDR3 nucleotides read TGCGCCAGCAGCCGGGACTTCGGGGAGACCCAGTACTTC.

J is TRBJ2-1 and V is TRBV28; 11 bases map to TRBD1. Germline CDR1 is MDHEN and CDR2 is SYDVKM. The length of the CDR3 is 15 residues. V shed 3 bases and J 8 bases; nucleotides not matched to a gene: 6. CDR3 amino acids: CASSFRTGGWDEQFF. The CDR3 DNA reads as TGTGCCAGCAGTTTCCGGACAGGGGGCTGGGATGAGCAGTTCTTC. The variable domain in full, with the rest retrieved from reference TRBV28 and TRBJ2-1, is DVKVTQSSRYLVKRTGEKVFLECVQDMDHENMFWYRQDPGLGLRLIYFSYDVKMKEKGDIPEGYSVSREKKERFSLILESASTNQTSMYLCASSFRTGGWDEQFFGPGTRLTVL.

The V and J genes are TRBV19 and TRBJ1-3; the D is unclear. The V gene's germline CDR1 is LNHDA and CDR2 SQIVND (reference sequence). Trimming took 5 bases from V and 0 from J, leaving 8 bases between them. The CDR3 sequence is 14 residues long. The CDR3 DNA follows: TGTGCCAGTAGTCTTGAGCGCTCTGGAAACACCATATATTTT. Protein product: CASSLERSGNTIYF.

The V gene is TRBV10-3, the J gene TRBJ1-2; TRBD1 might be the D (5 bases). The CDR3 sequence is 16 residues long. Germline V CDR1 and CDR2: ENHRY, SYGVKD. Trimming cost V 7 bases and J 2 bases, with 20 bases left between them. CDR3: CAIKGSGRETNYGYTF. The CDR3 DNA reads TGTGCCATCAAGGGGTCTGGCAGGGAAACGAACTATGGCTACACCTTC.

The chain recombines TRBV6-4 with TRBJ2-1, with 15 positions matching TRBD2. From germline, CDR1 is MRHNA and CDR2 SNTAGT. V was clipped by 2 bases and J by 8 bases; unmatched bases: 4. The CDR3 covers 16 residues. The chain's CDR3 is CASSDGTSGRYHEQFF. The CDR3 bases are TGTGCCAGCAGTGACGGGACTAGCGGGAGGTACCATGAGCAGTTCTTC.

The V call is TRBV12-3 or TRBV12-4, the J call TRBJ1-1, with D unresolved. V gave up 6 bases and J gave up 5 bases, with 13 bases separating them. The CDR3 consists of 13 residues. CDR3 in DNA: TGTGCCAGCAGCAACACTCCGGGGACTGAAGCTTTCTTT. Residues: CASSNTPGTEAFF.

The chain is built from TRBV30 and TRBJ1-3; TRBD1 matches at 7 bases. Germline CDR1 and CDR2: GTSNPN and SVGIG (reference sequence). CDR3 length: 13 residues. The V gene end was trimmed by 3 bases and the J gene end by 9 bases; junction bases not matched to a gene: 8. Here the CDR3 DNA reads TGTGCCTGGAGGATGTCCAGGACAGGCACCATATATTTT. Encoded protein: CAWRMSRTGTIYF.

The chain combines TRBV27 with TRBJ2-1; D possibly corresponds to TRBD2 (6 bases). Germline V gives CDR1 MNHEY, CDR2 SMNVEV (reference sequence). The CDR3 covers 16 residues. The V end was cut by 5 bases, the J end by 2 bases, with 16 bases between. This CDR3 is CASSPPTRLAYNEQFF. CDR3 in DNA: TGTGCCAGCAGTCCCCCGACTAGGCTGGCCTACAATGAGCAGTTCTTC.

V and J are TRBV19 and TRBJ2-1, with D perhaps matching TRBD2 (6 bases). The CDR3 extends over 17 amino acids. Trimming cost V 5 bases and J 8 bases, with 25 bases left between them. Looked up from germline, CDR1 is LNHDA and CDR2 is SQIVND (reference sequence). The CDR3 region has the DNA TGTGCCAGTAGTCCTGAGGGGCTAGCGCTGGCCTTGGATGAGCAGTTCTTC. Its translation: CASSPEGLALALDEQFF.

This clone was observed a handful of times. The chain has TRBV7-8 and TRBJ1-5, with D perhaps matching TRBD1 (5 bases). The CDR3 is 16 residues long. V lost 5 bases and J lost 4, with 18 bases in between. The germline gives CDR1 SGHVS, CDR2 FQNEAQ. The chain's CDR3 is CASSPLWGESNQPQHF. The CDR3 bases are TGTGCCAGCAGCCCCCTGTGGGGGGAATCGAATCAGCCCCAGCATTTT.

To note about this clone: The same CDR3 also results from other DNA sequences found in this sample. The chain recombines TRBV4-1 with TRBJ1-5; possibly TRBD1 for D (5 bases). The CDR3 extends over 13 amino acids. Germline values: CDR1 MGHRA, CDR2 YSYEKL. Trimming cost V 1 base and J 7 bases, with 8 bases left between them. In DNA form, the CDR3 reads TGCGCCAGCAGCCAAGGAAGGGGCCAGCCCCAGCATTTT. Its protein product is CASSQGRGQPQHF.